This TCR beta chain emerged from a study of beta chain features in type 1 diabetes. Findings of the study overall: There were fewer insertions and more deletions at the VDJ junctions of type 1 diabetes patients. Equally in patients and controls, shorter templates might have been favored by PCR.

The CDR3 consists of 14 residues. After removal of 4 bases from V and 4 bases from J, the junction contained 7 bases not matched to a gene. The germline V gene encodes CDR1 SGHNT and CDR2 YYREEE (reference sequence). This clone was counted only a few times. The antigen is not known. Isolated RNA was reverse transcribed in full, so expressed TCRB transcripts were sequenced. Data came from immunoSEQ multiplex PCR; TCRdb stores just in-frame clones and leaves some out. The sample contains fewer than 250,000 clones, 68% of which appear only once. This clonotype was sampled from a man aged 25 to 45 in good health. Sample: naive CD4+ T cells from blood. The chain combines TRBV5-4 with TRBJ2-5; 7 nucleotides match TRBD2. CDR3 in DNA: TGTGCCAGCAGCCTACGGGACTATCGAGAGACCCAGTACTTC. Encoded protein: CASSLRDYRETQYF.